The entry that follows covers one T cell receptor beta chain sequence. What this receptor recognizes is not known. It has no much larger one-base neighbor in the sample; base qualities were not kept. Receptors were amplified or captured by the immunoSEQ multiplex PCR assay. A mixture of 60 forward primers for TCR Vbeta segments and 13 reverse primers for TCR Jbeta segments was used in the multiplex PCR. The CDR3 region of rearranged TCR beta genes was amplified from genomic DNA with a multiplex PCR assay. On the Illumina HiSeq System, the amplified TCR beta libraries were sequenced as 87-base-pair reads. The authors' analysis ran thus. In a later analysis, roughly 80 million unique TCR beta chains were counted across the roughly 610 repertoires, and about 10 million of these chains were shared by at least two donors. To remove PCR and sequencing errors, raw reads were error-corrected and collapsed into unique sequences using a nearest-neighbor algorithm that merged closely related sequences. To assign V, D and J gene segments, CDR3 sequences were aligned to IMGT reference sequences. Each retained sequence needed at least a six-nucleotide match to both a V gene segment and a J gene segment. A rearrangement counted as productive if the CDR3 had no stop codons and remained in frame with V and J, and every other rearrangement counted as non-productive. Following IMGT convention, CDR3 was defined as the stretch from the second conserved V-encoded cysteine up to the conserved J-encoded phenylalanine. The earlier analysis of about 640 of the donors excluded any sequence lacking an unambiguous match to a single V gene segment. In an earlier analysis of some 590 of the donors, V segments were called functional above 56.7% productive rearrangements and were called segregating when the between-donor standard deviation exceeded 5%. A statistical classification framework was developed to diagnose cytomegalovirus status using the catalog of TCR beta chain sequences. In a later analysis, TCR nucleotide sequences were compared against IMGT/GENE-DB human TR gene sequences so that V and J genes could be assigned. Using the TCRdist pipeline, a later analysis assigned CDR3 sequences along with most-parsimonious VDJ recombination scenarios. In a later analysis, each TCR beta chain was defined by its CDR3 amino acid sequence together with its V-gene family, and reads lacking a unique V-gene family were excluded. A later analysis removed 600 or so highly shared, low-generation-probability nucleotide sequences to deal with suspected cross-contamination and a sequencing artifact. For each public chain, a later analysis derived a clonal expansion index from normalized ranks of inferred template counts within each repertoire. Generation probabilities in a later analysis came from a VDJ recombination model fitted to out-of-frame rearrangements, and those results were checked against IGoR. A later analysis scored TCR-TCR, TCR-HLA and TCR-CMV co-occurrence with hypergeometric tests, applying a repertoire-size bias correction to TCR pairs. To estimate false discovery rates, a later analysis permuted the HLA or CMV assignments 20 times. In a later analysis, co-occurring TCRs were grouped with DBSCAN, and TCRdist sequence similarity was added when clustering was performed within HLA-allele-positive subsets. Co-occurrence clustering excluded repertoires with fewer than 30,000 or more than 120,000 public chains, plus five with anomalous nucleotide sharing. TCRdb retrieved this table from immuneACCESS and kept in-frame rearrangements only. Not all clones are present; in checked studies, unresolved V genes account for under half, and no reason is known for the remainder. V and J calls and clone size are as listed in that table; D and trimming were resolved from the DNA. The sample table records about 150,000 clones; 85% of these occur just once. The leading ten clones occupy 1% of the sample.

The CDR3, cysteine through phenylalanine, is 13 amino acids long. Of all the DNA, just the CDR3 is kept, 39 bases in frame from base 1. Relative to germline, V is 5 bases shorter and J is 4 bases shorter, with 9 bases between their ends. Taken from the germline V gene (reference sequence), the CDR1 and CDR2 loops are LNHDA and SQIVND. This specimen comes from a study of cytomegalovirus exposure and HLA in healthy donors (dated by TCRdb to 2017 to 2019). Study-wide context: An earlier analysis of several hundred of the donors reported approximately 290 Gb of sequence data and 100 million to 140 million unique TCR beta sequences from around 200 million T cells. An early release covering roughly 600 HLA-typed donors comprised 300 to 350 gigabases of sequencing data and approximately 85 million unique TCR sequences. Among the roughly 430 genotyped donors, around 81% belonged to the genetic ancestry cluster associated with self-reported Caucasian donors. The aim of the study was to test whether cataloging public T cell receptors could identify signatures of past pathogen exposure. Using immunosequencing, the study profiled T cell repertoires from 500 to 800 subjects and related those repertoires to cytomegalovirus serostatus. A separate validation cohort of roughly 120 different subjects was used in addition to the roughly 670-subject first cohort. To predict cytomegalovirus infection status, the study combined high-throughput TCR immunosequencing, statistical association of individual TCRs with disease status, and machine learning. A later analysis re-examined previously published TCR beta repertoires from about 700 donors and added high-resolution HLA genotyping to investigate patterns of TCR occurrence. In the later analysis, no new phenotypic data were used to find candidate immune exposures; instead, reliance was placed on TCR beta sequences and their occurrence across donors. In an earlier analysis of more than 550 of the donors, high-throughput TCR beta sequencing was used to judge whether each TCR beta V gene segment behaved as functional or pseudogenic. Donor age, sex, ethnicity and CMV serostatus were compiled together with the repertoire data. A later genetic analysis took genome-wide SNP genotypes for about 60% of the roughly 670 donors and used that subset as a discovery cohort. Every repertoire in the discovery cohort had been generated on one and the same sequencing platform. Class I and class II HLA loci were covered by the typing at four-digit resolution. The number of typed donors differed by locus: roughly 629-640 for A, B, C, DRB1 and DQB1; 500 to 550 for DQA1; 606 for DPA1; and about 450 for DPB1. A few DR-DQ haplotypes were handled as single units for association and clustering because linkage in the cohort was strong. On average, roughly 200,000 unique TCR beta nucleotide sequences were sequenced per donor among roughly 430 genotyped donors of the cohort, with approximately 18% of those sequences being non-productive.

Overall results and qualifications from the work: A total of 164 TCR beta chains were listed by the study as associated with cytomegalovirus. Sequencing depth was assumed to be roughly uniform across donors in the presence/absence analyses, though that assumption may not hold. The classifier was reported to diagnose cytomegalovirus status with high specificity and sensitivity in both the original and validation cohorts. In vitro tests confirmed that a few of the cytomegalovirus-associated TCR beta chains recognize cytomegalovirus antigens. It was suggested by the authors that the approach could potentially be generalized to other disease states and immunological phenotypes. The earlier analysis of fewer than 750 of the donors excluded seventeen rarely observed V segments, including chromosome 9 orphons, because counts were too low. V-gene and J-gene trimming of TCR beta chains was associated with a missense DCLRE1C variant in a later genetic analysis, and the association was replicated in an independent cohort. Correlated functional status among segregating V segments might reflect linkage disequilibrium, but an unknown experimental factor could not be ruled out. In a later analysis, some 18,000 TCR beta sequences were associated with specific HLA alleles at a false discovery rate of 0.05. The cohort was sequenced for TCR beta chains only, and without alpha or paired-chain data the features that could be detected were limited. In a later analysis, HLA-associated TCR beta chains showed more clonal expansion and lower generation probabilities than non-associated chains that were equally common. A later analysis found that most CMV-associated TCR beta chains appeared HLA-restricted, with HLA associations seemingly driven largely by CMV exposure. Because some donors lacked HLA typing at each locus, the association tests relied only on the typed subset. Compared with the roughly 700-donor mean, donors in an Asian-associated ancestry cluster had fewer N-insertions in productive TCRs, according to a later genetic analysis. In a later analysis, TCR association rates were found to vary across HLA loci, with the most associated TCRs seen for DRB1 alleles and the fewest for HLA-C alleles. Most TCR sequences were observed very rarely across donors, whereas some public TCRs were present in many individuals. Immune exposure information for the cohort was limited to CMV serostatus. When HLA alleles, especially DR and DQ, strongly co-occurred, TCR associations were difficult to assign to individual alleles. A further reported finding was that TCR beta sequences accurately predicted the HLA-A and HLA-B alleles for most subjects in the first cohort. In an earlier analysis of fewer than 750 of the donors, most TCR beta V segments were observed in productive rearrangements about 90% or about 30% of the time, broadly matching IMGT annotations. A cluster of highly shared sequence variants was judged likely to represent a technical artifact of the sequencing pipeline. Several of the top co-occurrence clusters appeared to be linked to parvovirus B19, influenza, CMV and Epstein-Barr virus, according to a later analysis. Some IMGT-functional V segments, including TRBV6-2 and TRBV6-3, could not be told apart with the 87-base-pair reads, so those segments were excluded.

The cohort comprised several hundred healthy bone marrow donors. Cohort members were all nominally healthy when sampled, although unrecorded immune exposures were likely present. The donor was CMV seronegative and belonged to the group of 352 seronegative cohort members. Every donor gave a peripheral blood sample, and the peripheral blood mononuclear cells from that sample were used for TCR beta sequencing. The Qiagen DNeasy Blood Extraction Kit was used to extract genomic DNA from the blood cell samples. The chain employs TRBV19 and TRBJ1-5, with the D gene uncertain. The source is a boy between 2 and 10 years old in good health and CMV-seronegative. The sequencing input was PBMCs. The bases are TGTGCCAGTAGTGGGTCAGGAAATCAGCCCCAGCATTTT. Its translation reads: CASSGSGNQPQHF. This CDR3, with the reference TRBV19 and TRBJ1-5 proteins standing in past its ends, gives the full variable domain DGGITQSPKYLFRKEGQNVTLSCEQNLNHDAMYWYRQDPGQGLRLIYYSQIVNDFQKGDIAEGYSVSREKKESFPLTVTSAQKNPTAFYLCASSGSGNQPQHFGDGTRLSIL.